The source of this TCR beta chain is a study of T cell responses to AZD1222 COVID-19 vaccine (dated by TCRdb to the early 2020s). Concerning the study at large: TCR sequencing covered over 230 trial participants: 200 to 220 given two doses of AZD1222 and about 26 given two doses of MenACWY control vaccine. Trial participants were enrolled into age subgroups of 18-55, 56-69 and 70-plus years, which contained 148, 28 and 57 TCR-sequenced participants, respectively. Paper-wide results and their limitations: Conclusions about previously exposed vaccinees were limited because only a handful of AZD1222 recipients were SARS-CoV-2 seropositive at baseline. A significant rise in spike-specific TCR breadth and depth was observed after two AZD1222 doses relative to day 0 and relative to MenACWY recipients. Epitopes outside the regions mutated in the B.1.351 and B.1.1.7 variants were reportedly recognized by nearly half of the unique spike-specific TCRs. The 56-69-year group was small, and its depth increase did not reach significance, likely because of low power. The vaccine-associated CD4 TCRs covered the entire spike protein, and the dominant responses fell in regions 160-218 and 743-854. Because no day 14 peak-response samples were available, repertoires were characterized only after the peak T cell response. Most participants were white British and females outnumbered males, and the authors suggested that clonal diversity may have been underestimated.

The germline V and J ends show losses of 5 bases and 4 bases respectively, and no gene match explains 16 bases of the junction. The germline V gene (reference sequence) provides CDR1 MNHNY and CDR2 SVGAGI. Inclusive of the bounding cysteine and phenylalanine, the CDR3 is 18 residues long. The only DNA kept is the CDR3, 54 bases in frame from the first base. Worth noting for this clone: Its antigen target is currently unknown. No quality values exist for individual bases; no much larger clone is one base distant.

Explained via the paper, the time point label denotes: about 28 days (+/-7) after the second vaccine dose. AZD1222 recipients given second doses at about 4 weeks or at about 12 weeks were pooled, since spike-specific TCR depth and breadth were not found to differ between the two schedules. Vaccinee samples were obtained from the UK trials COV001 and COV002, which included a single-blind randomized controlled phase 2/3 trial of AZD1222 (ChAdOx1 nCoV-19) in healthy adults. For TCRbeta chain sequencing, PBMC samples from trial participants were taken at day 0 and at day 28 after the second dose. The CDR3 regions of human TCRbeta chains were subjected to immunosequencing. On the study's bioinformatics: Repertoire TCRs were matched against a reference library of SARS-CoV-2-specific TCRs generated with the MIRA antigen-specificity platform. Breadth was defined as the fraction of unique TCRs that were SARS-CoV-2-associated. Depth was defined as the fraction of total T cells that were SARS-CoV-2-associated. Using the MIRA data, each spike-specific TCR was mapped to the spike region that the TCR reacts to and placed in a CD4 or CD8 class. Log10-transformed breadth and depth values were compared by one-way ANOVA with Sidak's multiple comparisons tests. The source is immuneACCESS, and TCRdb retained only in-frame sequences with V and J called. Part of the clones is not carried over; for the studies checked, unresolved V genes explain less than half of this, and the remainder is unexplained. V and J calls and clone size come straight from that table; D and trimming were deduced from the DNA. The sample profile shows fewer than 120,000 clones; roughly 92% of them were found once. 2% to 3% of the sample is in the top ten clones.

The clonotype comes from an adult who received the AZD1222 COVID-19 vaccine. The chain is assembled from TRBV6-6 and TRBJ2-1; 8 of the junction bases match TRBD2. The sample consisted of peripheral blood, taken 28 days after the second AZD1222 dose. The nucleotide sequence reads as follows: TGTGCCAGCAGTCAGAGCGGGGGCCTTTCTTTCACTTACAATGAGCAGTTCTTC. The translation is CASSQSGGLSFTYNEQFF.